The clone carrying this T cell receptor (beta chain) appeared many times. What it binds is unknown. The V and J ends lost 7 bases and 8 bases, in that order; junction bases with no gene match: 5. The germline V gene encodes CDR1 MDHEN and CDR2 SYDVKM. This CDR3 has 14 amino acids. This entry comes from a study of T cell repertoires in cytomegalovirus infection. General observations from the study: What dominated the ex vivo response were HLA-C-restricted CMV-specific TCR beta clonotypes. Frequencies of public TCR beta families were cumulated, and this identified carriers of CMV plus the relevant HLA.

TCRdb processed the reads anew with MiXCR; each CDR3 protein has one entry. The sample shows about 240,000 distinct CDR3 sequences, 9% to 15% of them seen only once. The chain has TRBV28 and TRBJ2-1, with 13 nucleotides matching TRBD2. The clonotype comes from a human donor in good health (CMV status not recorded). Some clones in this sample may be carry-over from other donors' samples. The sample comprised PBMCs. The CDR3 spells CASIRTSGSYEQFF. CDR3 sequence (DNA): TGTGCCAGCATTCGGACTAGCGGGAGTTATGAGCAGTTCTTC.